The clone carrying this T cell receptor (beta chain) was recorded at least ten times. The target antigen is unknown. The germline V gene encodes CDR1 SGHVS and CDR2 FNYEAQ. The CDR3 covers 15 residues. The V gene end was trimmed by 5 bases and the J gene end by 3 bases; junction bases not matched to a gene: 9. The data were taken from a study of T cell repertoires in cytomegalovirus infection. Across the whole study: HLA-B-restricted CMV epitopes that are well studied were used alongside recently identified HLA-C-restricted ones. Public signatures in TCR beta pointed to CMV infection and matching HLA type.

Each CDR3 protein gets one entry after TCRdb re-called the reads with MiXCR. The repertoire has hundreds of thousands of distinct CDR3 sequences, around 32% of them found once; the top ten carry roughly 18%. Study results and limitations: Within the response measured ex vivo, HLA-C-restricted CMV-specific TCR beta clonotypes were dominant. People with CMV and the relevant HLA were identified by cumulative public TCR beta family frequency.

J is TRBJ2-7 and V is TRBV7-6; 8 bases match TRBD1. The source material was cultured PBMCs, sampled from culture after CMV antigen stimulation. The TCR comes from a human donor in good health (CMV status not recorded). Some clones in this sample may be carry-over from other donors' samples. The CDR3 loop reads CASSTNPDRVYEQYF. The CDR3 DNA sequence: TGTGCCAGCAGCACAAACCCGGACAGGGTCTACGAGCAGTACTTC. Full variable domain (remainder filled in from reference TRBV7-6 and TRBJ2-7): GAGVSQSPRYKVTKRGQDVALRCDPISGHVSLYWYRQALGQGPEFLTYFNYEAQQDKSGLPNDRFSAERPEGSISTLTIQRTEQRDSAMYRCASSTNPDRVYEQYFGPGTRLTVT.